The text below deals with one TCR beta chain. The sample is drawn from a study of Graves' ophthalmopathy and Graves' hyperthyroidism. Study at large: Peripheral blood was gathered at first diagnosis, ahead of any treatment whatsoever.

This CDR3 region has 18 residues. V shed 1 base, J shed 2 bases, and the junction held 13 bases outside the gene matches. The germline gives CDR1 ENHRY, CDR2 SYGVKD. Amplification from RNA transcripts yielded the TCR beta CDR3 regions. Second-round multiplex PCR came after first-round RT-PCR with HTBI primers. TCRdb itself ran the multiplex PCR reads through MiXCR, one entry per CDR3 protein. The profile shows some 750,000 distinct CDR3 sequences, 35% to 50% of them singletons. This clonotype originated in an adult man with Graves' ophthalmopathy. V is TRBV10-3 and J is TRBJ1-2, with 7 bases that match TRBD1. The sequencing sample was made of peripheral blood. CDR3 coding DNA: TGTGCCATCAGTGAGTGGGATCTTAGACAGGGAGGCAACTATGGCTACACCTTC. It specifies CAISEWDLRQGGNYGYTF.